This note documents a single T cell receptor beta chain sequence. This sample was taken from a study of blood T cells in healthy people across ages. Then a second PCR, running about 6 to 12 cycles, was carried out with a sample-barcoded 5' primer and a J-beta primer mix. Per-sample output comprised a minimum of 3 million paired-end reads containing CDR3. TCRdb redid the calling of the 5' RACE reads with MiXCR, one entry per CDR3 protein. This sample carries about 1.8 million distinct CDR3 sequences, around 48% of them seen once, and the ten largest clones take less than 2.5%. This CDR3 is 16 amino acids long. V dropped 3 bases and J dropped 2 bases, with 16 bases sitting between them. Germline CDR1 LGHNA, CDR2 YSLEER.

The sample consisted of blood. The chain combines TRBV4-3 with TRBJ2-5, with D perhaps TRBD1 (6 bases). The receptor's source is a woman in her thirties or forties in good health. This CDR3 reads CASSQGRDTRQETQYF. CDR3 sequence (DNA): TGCGCCAGCAGCCAGGGTCGGGACACCCGACAAGAGACCCAGTACTTC.